The 4 T cell receptor beta chains listed next were all sequenced from one sample in a study of blood T cell repertoires in COVID-19. Using immunoSEQ multiplex PCR, the repertoire was profiled, and TCRdb retains in-frame clones only, with some absent. The sample has some 390,000 clones; 75% to 90% are singletons. Input material: peripheral blood. Receptor source: a woman aged 40 to 55 with COVID-19, enrolled during active disease.

The chain recombines TRBV7-2 with TRBJ2-7; 8 nucleotides agree with TRBD2. CDR1 is SGHTA and CDR2 is FQGNSA in the germline V gene. This CDR3 contains 15 residues. The ends lost 3 bases at V and 5 bases at J; junction bases unmatched: 9. The CDR3 protein is CASSFFQAGENEQYF. In DNA, the CDR3 is TGTGCCAGCAGCTTCTTCCAAGCGGGAGAGAACGAGCAGTACTTC.

V and J are TRBV7-9 and TRBJ2-1; the match to TRBD2 covers 7 bases. There are 13 residues in the CDR3. The V and J ends lost 6 bases and 8 bases, in that order; junction bases with no gene match: 7. Germline CDR1 reads SEHNR; CDR2 reads FQNEAQ (reference sequence). The CDR3 loop reads CASRYTGRDEQFF. CDR3 nucleotides: TGTGCCAGCAGGTACACTGGGAGGGATGAGCAGTTCTTC. The full variable domain, completed using reference TRBV7-9 and TRBJ2-1, is DTGVSQNPRHKITKRGQNVTFRCDPISEHNRLYWYRQTLGQGPEFLTYFQNEAQLEKSRLLSDRFSAERPKGSFSTLEIQRTEQGDSAMYLCASRYTGRDEQFFGPGTRLTVL.

This rearrangement joins TRBV9 to TRBJ2-3; tentatively, D is TRBD2 (6 bases). The CDR3 contains 15 residues. CDR1 is SGDLS, CDR2 YYNGEE, per germline. V was cut by 3 bases and J by 4 bases, with 15 bases left in between. The CDR3 protein is CASSGHTGTPDTQYF. CDR3 bases: TGTGCCAGCAGCGGGCACACCGGGACTCCAGATACGCAGTATTTT.

The gene calls are TRBV4-3 and TRBJ2-7, with 7 bases matching TRBD2. CDR1 and CDR2 from the germline V gene are LGHNA and YSLEER. The CDR3 length is 18 residues. With V trimmed by 0 bases and J by 7 bases, 18 bases remained unmatched. CDR3 sequence (DNA): TGCGCCAGCAGCCAAGATTTAGGGGACTATAGCCTTTCGCGTGAGCAGTACTTC. Amino acids: CASSQDLGDYSLSREQYF.